This T cell receptor beta chain was recorded in a study of T cell responses to AZD1222 COVID-19 vaccine. General study points: Clonal diversity may have been underestimated in mostly white British donors.

The repertoire was sequenced with immunoSEQ multiplex PCR; TCRdb's copy has only in-frame clones and lacks some. The profile shows more than 150,000 clones, 90% to 95% of them singletons. Points on this clone: What it binds is not known.

Here the sequenced sample was peripheral blood, taken 28 days after the second AZD1222 dose. The origin of this receptor is an adult who received the AZD1222 COVID-19 vaccine.

This CDR3 reads CASSRDRGSPLHF. In DNA, the CDR3 is TGTGCCAGCAGTCGGGACAGGGGGTCGCCCCTCCACTTT. The rearrangement uses TRBV14 and TRBJ1-6; 11 bases line up with TRBD1. With 6 bases clipped from V and 13 bases from J, the junction kept 5 bases outside the gene matches. Germline V CDR1 and CDR2: SGHDN, FVKESK. The CDR3 contains 13 residues.